Below, 32 T cell receptor beta chains from the same sample are listed, as sequenced in a study of identifying expanded T cells in peripheral blood (dated by TCRdb to between 2018 and 2020). Library preparation used the immunoSEQ multiplex PCR assay. Entries here come from immuneACCESS through TCRdb and include only in-frame sequences with V and J called. Some clones fail to appear in such tables; in the studies checked, an unresolved V gene covers under half of the shortfall, and the cause of the remainder is unknown. This sample has 75,000 to 90,000 clones in its table, and about 90% of those were observed once. Clones ranked in the top ten supply around 7% of the sample. The sample was blood. These receptors came from a person aged 18 to 75 in good health.

This chain joins TRBV18 and TRBJ1-2; D is undetermined. This CDR3 contains 12 residues. Germline lookup yields CDR1 KGHSH and CDR2 LQKENI. With 2 bases removed from V and 6 bases from J, the gap between germline ends came to 7 bases. The CDR3 nucleotides read TGTGCCAGCTCACCAGGGATCGATGGCTACACCTTC. It encodes CASSPGIDGYTF.

The rearrangement uses TRBV7-2 and TRBJ2-7; D perhaps matches TRBD2 (6 bases). This CDR3 comprises 14 residues. Between the trimmed V and J ends, which lost 4 bases and 7 bases, there was a span of 17 bases. Looked up from germline, CDR1 is SGHTA and CDR2 is FQGNSA. The CDR3 is CASSSYRVAGEQYF. For the CDR3, the DNA is TGTGCCAGCAGCTCATACCGGGTGGCGGGAGAGCAGTACTTC.

The V gene is TRBV30, the J gene TRBJ2-1; D remains unclear. The germline gives CDR1 GTSNPN, CDR2 SVGIG (reference sequence). The ends were cut back, 1 base at V and 2 bases at J, with 12 bases in the middle. This CDR3 comprises 15 residues. CDR3 region: CAWSGVGIPYNEQFF. The CDR3 DNA reads as TGTGCCTGGAGTGGTGTAGGTATCCCCTACAATGAGCAGTTCTTC. Full variable domain (remainder filled in from reference TRBV30 and TRBJ2-1): SQTIHQWPATLVQPVGSPLSLECTVEGTSNPNLYWYRQAAGRGLQLLFYSVGIGQISSEVPQNLSASRPQDRQFILSSKKLLLSDSGFYLCAWSGVGIPYNEQFFGPGTRLTVL.

V is TRBV5-1 and J is TRBJ2-3; TRBD2 is a possible D gene (7 bases). The CDR3 covers 15 residues. The V end was cut by 7 bases, the J end by 0 bases, with 15 bases between. Germline V gene data show CDR1 as SGHRS and CDR2 as YFSETQ. Written as DNA, the CDR3 is TGCGCCAGCGGGAGGGGGTCTACTAGCACAGATACGCAGTATTTT. Encoded protein: CASGRGSTSTDTQYF.

Here the CDR3 DNA reads TGTGCTAGTGGTTCCATGGTATGGGACAGGACATCGTTTAGCACAGATACGCAGTATTTT. Its translation is CASGSMVWDRTSFSTDTQYF. The chain couples TRBV12-5 to TRBJ2-3, with TRBD1 matching over 8 bases. V lost 4 bases, J lost 0 bases, and 18 bases stayed unmatched. Germline values: CDR1 LGHNT, CDR2 FRNRAP. The CDR3 extends over 20 amino acids.

The V and J genes are TRBV4-3 and TRBJ2-2; D gene unclear. This CDR3 region has 17 residues. Germline V CDR1 and CDR2: LGHNA, YSLEER. V lost 1 base, J lost 2 bases, and 14 bases lay in between. CDR3 sequence: CASSQAYFGPNTGELFF. The CDR3 bases are TGCGCCAGCAGCCAAGCGTACTTCGGTCCCAACACCGGGGAGCTGTTTTTT.

The chain carries TRBV2 and TRBJ2-3, with 7 bases that match TRBD2. Germline trimming cut 8 bases from V and 3 bases from J; bases unmatched to any gene: 17. The CDR3 contains 17 residues. Germline lookup yields CDR1 SNHLY and CDR2 FYNNEI. The CDR3 DNA reads TGTGCCAGCCTGACCGGGGAGGGCCTACGTGAGACAGATACGCAGTATTTT. It encodes CASLTGEGLRETDTQYF. Together with reference TRBV2 and TRBJ2-3, the CDR3 gives the full variable domain: EPEVTQTPSHQVTQMGQEVILRCVPISNHLYFYWYRQILGQKVEFLVSFYNNEISEKSEIFDDQFSVERPDGSNFTLKIRSTKLEDSAMYFCASLTGEGLRETDTQYFGPGTRLTVL.

The chain combines TRBV30 with TRBJ1-1; D perhaps matches TRBD1 (6 bases). V gave up 6 bases and J gave up 1 base, with 18 bases separating them. Germline loops: CDR1 GTSNPN, CDR2 SVGIG (reference sequence). The CDR3 extends over 15 amino acids. The CDR3 DNA reads TGTGCCTGCCAAGGACAGTTAGGCTGGAACACTGAAGCTTTCTTT. This translates into CACQGQLGWNTEAFF.

The chain is built from TRBV2 and TRBJ2-1; D not certain. The germline V gene has CDR1 SNHLY and CDR2 FYNNEI. Trimming shortened V by 6 bases and J by 0 bases, and 6 bases separated the two germline ends. This CDR3 is built from 13 residues. The CDR3 here is CASSSISYNEQFF. CDR3 DNA sequence: TGTGCCAGCAGCTCTATCTCCTACAATGAGCAGTTCTTC.

A few counts support this clone. The chain combines TRBV14 with TRBJ1-6; D is ambiguous. Trimming removed 2 bases at V and 7 bases at J, with 12 bases between. Per the germline V gene, CDR1 is SGHDN and CDR2 is FVKESK. This CDR3 spans 15 amino acids. CDR3 nucleotide sequence: TGTGCCAGCAGCCAACGAACACAACAAAATTCACCCCTCCACTTT. Amino acids: CASSQRTQQNSPLHF.

The chain is built from TRBV19 and TRBJ1-1, with TRBD1 as a possible D gene (5 bases). CDR3 size: 14 residues. Trimming removed 4 bases from V and 1 base from J, with 10 bases in between. CDR1 and CDR2 (germline): LNHDA, SQIVND (reference sequence). In DNA, the CDR3 is TGTGCCAGTAGTAGAACCCAGGGGAACACTGAAGCTTTCTTT. It yields the protein CASSRTQGNTEAFF.

The V call is TRBV6-1, the J call TRBJ2-1; TRBD2 agrees at 8 bases. The CDR3 is 16 amino acids. Germline assignment: CDR1 MNHNS and CDR2 SASEGT. Trimming removed 4 bases from V and 3 bases from J; junction bases left unmatched: 8. CDR3 protein: CASSGSSGRNYNEQFF. The CDR3 nucleotides are TGTGCCAGCAGTGGTTCTAGCGGGCGTAACTACAATGAGCAGTTCTTC.

The CDR3 DNA is TGTGCCAGTAAGAGGAAGGGACAGGGGGCTGACCCGGCCGGCTACACCTTC. This translates into CASKRKGQGADPAGYTF. The V call is TRBV19, the J call TRBJ1-2; TRBD1 agrees at 12 bases. The CDR3 is 17 residues long. Germline CDR1 and CDR2: LNHDA and SQIVND (reference sequence). V shed 7 bases and J 8 bases; nucleotides not matched to a gene: 17.

V is TRBV7-9 and J is TRBJ2-3; D unresolved. Germline CDR1 and CDR2: SEHNR and FQNEAQ (reference sequence). Between the trimmed V and J ends, which lost 3 bases and 5 bases, there was a span of 3 bases. This CDR3 has 11 amino acids. The CDR3 sequence: CASSFGDTQYF. The CDR3 region has the DNA TGTGCCAGCAGCTTCGGAGATACGCAGTATTTT.

The rearrangement joins TRBV4-1 to TRBJ1-6; TRBD1 might be the D (5 bases). This CDR3 spans 16 amino acids. The V end was cut by 4 bases, the J end by 6 bases, with 16 bases between. CDR1 is MGHRA and CDR2 is YSYEKL in the germline V gene. CDR3 in amino acids: CASSPGTGRSNSPLHF. The CDR3 DNA follows: TGCGCCAGCAGCCCCGGGACGGGACGGAGTAATTCACCCCTCCACTTT.

This chain connects TRBV30 to TRBJ2-1, with a possible D match to TRBD2 (6 bases). CDR1 and CDR2 from the germline V gene are GTSNPN and SVGIG (reference sequence). Trimming took off 5 bases at V and 9 bases at J, with 23 bases between the two ends. This CDR3 spans 15 amino acids. CDR3: CAWARDFQTGGEQFF. The DNA of the CDR3 is TGTGCCTGGGCCCGGGACTTCCAGACTGGGGGTGAGCAGTTCTTC. The complete variable domain, with remaining parts taken from reference TRBV30 and TRBJ2-1, reads SQTIHQWPATLVQPVGSPLSLECTVEGTSNPNLYWYRQAAGRGLQLLFYSVGIGQISSEVPQNLSASRPQDRQFILSSKKLLLSDSGFYLCAWARDFQTGGEQFFGPGTRLTVL.

The rearrangement joins TRBV5-6 to TRBJ1-1; D is unresolved. V shed 2 bases and J shed 2 bases, with 10 bases lying between them. The CDR3 consists of 14 residues. Germline V gene data show CDR1 as SGHDT and CDR2 as YYEEEE. The CDR3 DNA is TGTGCCAGCAGCTTATACAGATACAACACTGAAGCTTTCTTT. This translates into CASSLYRYNTEAFF. Full variable domain (rest looked up from reference TRBV5-6 and TRBJ1-1): DAGVTQSPTHLIKTRGQQVTLRCSPKSGHDTVSWYQQALGQGPQFIFQYYEEEERQRGNFPDRFSGHQFPNYSSELNVNALLLGDSALYLCASSLYRYNTEAFFGQGTRLTVV.

The rearrangement links TRBV6-6 to TRBJ2-1; D is uncertain. Germline V lookup: CDR1 MNHNY, CDR2 SVGAGI (reference sequence). Trimming stripped 6 bases from V and 3 bases from J, with 9 bases between. The CDR3 spans 13 residues. The CDR3 sequence is CASSQIVYNEQFF. DNA for the CDR3: TGTGCCAGCAGCCAAATCGTCTACAATGAGCAGTTCTTC.

The rearrangement uses TRBV30 and TRBJ2-1, with D possibly TRBD2 on 7 matching bases. The V end was cut by 2 bases, the J end by 4 bases, with 18 bases between. Germline CDR1 is GTSNPN and CDR2 is SVGIG (reference sequence). There are 16 residues in the CDR3. Here the CDR3 DNA reads TGTGCCTGGAGTCCGCCCTCGGGGGGCCGATACAATGAGCAGTTCTTC. Amino acid sequence: CAWSPPSGGRYNEQFF.

The J gene is TRBJ1-1, the V gene TRBV4-1; D not resolved. This CDR3 comprises 19 residues. Germline V CDR1 and CDR2: MGHRA, YSYEKL. Trimming took 0 bases from V and 5 from J, leaving 25 bases between them. The CDR3 DNA is TGCGCCAGCAGCCAAGAGGCGCGGGTTTCACGATACGGCGGGACTGAAGCTTTCTTT. This sequence encodes CASSQEARVSRYGGTEAFF.

The V and J genes are TRBV19 and TRBJ2-7; D unclear. Germline CDR1 and CDR2: LNHDA and SQIVND (reference sequence). This CDR3 has 14 amino acids. V lost 2 bases, J lost 6 bases, and 14 bases lay in between. For the CDR3, the DNA is TGTGCCAGTAGTATAAATGGGTACAGCTCCGAGCAGTACTTC. It translates to CASSINGYSSEQYF.

The chain links TRBV7-2 to TRBJ1-3; D is undetermined. Trimming pared 5 bases from V and 4 bases from J, leaving 15 bases between. The CDR3 sequence is 15 residues long. Looked up from germline, CDR1 is SGHTA and CDR2 is FQGNSA. The DNA of the CDR3 is TGTGCCAGCAGCCGCTCCTTCGCGCAGGGAAACACCATATATTTT. Translated, it gives CASSRSFAQGNTIYF.

The rearrangement links TRBV9 to TRBJ1-6; perhaps TRBD1 as D (5 bases). Germline CDR1 and CDR2: SGDLS and YYNGEE. The CDR3 extends over 15 amino acids. With 2 bases removed from V and 7 bases from J, the gap between germline ends came to 13 bases. The CDR3 loop reads CASSVRDGENSPLHF. CDR3 DNA: TGTGCCAGCAGCGTCCGGGACGGAGAAAATTCACCCCTCCACTTT.

This chain links TRBV9 with TRBJ2-2; unclear D gene. The CDR3 is 12 residues long. Between the trimmed V and J ends, which lost 6 bases and 6 bases, there was a span of 9 bases. Germline assignment: CDR1 SGDLS and CDR2 YYNGEE. Here the CDR3 reads CASTDFAGELFF. The DNA for the CDR3 is TGTGCCAGCACGGATTTCGCCGGGGAGCTGTTTTTT.

This sequence joins TRBV5-1 and TRBJ2-7, with D uncertain. Germline CDR1 reads SGHRS; CDR2 reads YFSETQ. Trimming took off 4 bases at V and 4 bases at J, with 9 bases between the two ends. This CDR3 is built from 12 residues. In DNA form, the CDR3 reads TGCGCCAGCAGCCCCCTAGGGTACGAGCAGTACTTC. Encoded protein: CASSPLGYEQYF.

The gene calls are TRBV19 and TRBJ1-6, with D uncertain. Per the germline V gene, CDR1 is LNHDA and CDR2 is SQIVND (reference sequence). The V gene lost 5 bases and the J gene lost 4 bases, with 15 bases spanning the gap. This CDR3 is 16 amino acids long. The CDR3 DNA is TGTGCCAGTAGTCCTTCCGGCGACCCTTATAATTCACCCCTCCACTTT. Translation: CASSPSGDPYNSPLHF.

The genes are TRBV15 and TRBJ2-2, with a tentative D call TRBD1 (5 bases). The V gene lost 1 base and the J gene lost 6 bases, with 9 bases spanning the gap. Germline V CDR1 and CDR2: LNHNV, YYDKDF (reference sequence). The CDR3 loop spans 14 amino acids. The CDR3 DNA follows: TGTGCCACCAGCAGAGCCTGGGGCGCCGGGGAGCTGTTTTTT. Encoded protein: CATSRAWGAGELFF.

The genes are TRBV7-8 and TRBJ1-2, with D possibly matching TRBD1 (5 bases). This CDR3 spans 15 amino acids. V lost 5 bases, J lost 4 bases, and 17 bases lay in between. Germline assignment: CDR1 SGHVS and CDR2 FQNEAQ. The CDR3 nucleotides are TGTGCCAGCAGCCTTGGTACAGGCGGCCCCTATGGCTACACCTTC. This translates into CASSLGTGGPYGYTF. Together with reference TRBV7-8 and TRBJ1-2, the CDR3 gives the full variable domain: GAGVSQSPRYKVAKRGQDVALRCDPISGHVSLFWYQQALGQGPEFLTYFQNEAQLDKSGLPSDRFFAERPEGSVSTLKIQRTQQEDSAVYLCASSLGTGGPYGYTFGSGTRLTVV.

This chain connects TRBV4-2 to TRBJ2-5; 9 nucleotides match TRBD1. With V trimmed by 0 bases and J by 5 bases, 13 bases remained unmatched. CDR3 length: 18 amino acids. Germline-derived CDR1 and CDR2 are LGHNA and YNFKEQ. CDR3 DNA: TGTGCCAGCAGCCAAGATCGGGGACAGGGTAATCATTGGGAGACCCAGTACTTC. Translated, it gives CASSQDRGQGNHWETQYF.

The chain recombines TRBV30 with TRBJ2-1; no firm D call. The CDR3 is 11 residues long. Germline CDR1 is GTSNPN and CDR2 is SVGIG (reference sequence). V lost 0 bases and J 8 bases, leaving 5 bases between the germline ends. The CDR3 reads CAWSVRDEQFF. The CDR3 DNA reads TGTGCCTGGAGTGTTCGGGATGAGCAGTTCTTC.

The DNA for the CDR3 is TGTGCCAGCAGCCTGGCCCAAGCCACTAACTATGGCTACACCTTC. Residues: CASSLAQATNYGYTF. V gene TRBV28 combines with J gene TRBJ1-2; D is ambiguous. Germline assignment: CDR1 MDHEN and CDR2 SYDVKM. The CDR3 sequence is 15 residues long. V gave up 6 bases and J gave up 0 bases, with 14 bases separating them.

The chain couples TRBV9 to TRBJ2-2, with D possibly TRBD2 on 5 matching bases. The length of the CDR3 is 14 residues. V lost 7 bases and J 0 bases, leaving 10 bases between the germline ends. The germline V gene encodes CDR1 SGDLS and CDR2 YYNGEE. CDR3 in DNA: TGTGCCAGCCGGCGGGCCCCGAACACCGGGGAGCTGTTTTTT. Its protein is CASRRAPNTGELFF.